Below, 16 T cell receptor beta chains from the same sample are listed, as sequenced in a study of glioma-infiltrating T cells after dendritic cell vaccination. Only in-frame clones appear in the TCRdb table, and some are missing; sequencing was by immunoSEQ multiplex PCR. The data show around 72,000 clones, with 80% to 85% seen just once and 7% to 9% held by the top ten. The sample consisted of blood, taken before dendritic cell vaccination. Receptors originate from a human donor with glioblastoma.

This chain joins TRBV2 and TRBJ2-2; no reliable D call. This CDR3 region has 15 residues. The germline V gene has CDR1 SNHLY and CDR2 FYNNEI. V lost 2 bases to trimming and J lost 3 bases, with 10 bases between them. In DNA form, the CDR3 reads TGTGCCAGCAGTGAAAACGACTTGTACACCGGGGAGCTGTTTTTT. As protein: CASSENDLYTGELFF.

Only a few counts were recorded for this clone. The CDR3 sequence: CSASTADEQFF. In DNA, the CDR3 is TGCAGTGCTAGTACCGCGGATGAGCAGTTCTTC. V gene TRBV20-1 combines with J gene TRBJ2-1, with unresolved D. CDR1 and CDR2 (germline): DFQATT, SNEGSKA (reference sequence). Between the trimmed V and J ends, which lost 3 bases and 8 bases, there was a span of 8 bases. CDR3 length equals 11 residues.

The rearrangement uses TRBV5-4 and TRBJ1-1; the D gene is possibly TRBD1 (6 bases). This CDR3 has 11 residues. Germline V gene data show CDR1 as SGHNT and CDR2 as YYREEE (reference sequence). V was pared by 7 bases and J by 7 bases, with 11 bases between. The CDR3 bases are TGTGCCAGCGGGGAGGGGGTTGAAGCTTTCTTT. Residues: CASGEGVEAFF.

This clone was picked up one time. The rearrangement joins TRBV5-6 to TRBJ1-3, with a tentative D call TRBD1 (6 bases). The CDR3 consists of 18 residues. CDR1 and CDR2 from the germline V gene are SGHDT and YYEEEE. The V and J ends lost 0 bases and 1 base respectively, with 17 bases between them. The CDR3 loop reads CASSLGGRQSLSGNTIYF. The DNA of the CDR3 is TGTGCCAGCAGCTTGGGGGGGCGGCAGAGTTTATCTGGAAACACCATATATTTT.

This clone was seen once. V and J are TRBV7-3 and TRBJ2-7, with TRBD2 identical over 10 bases. The trim removed 4 bases at V and 6 bases at J, leaving 9 bases unmatched. CDR3 length equals 15 residues. The germline V gene encodes CDR1 SGHTA and CDR2 FQGTGA. CDR3 DNA: TGTGCCAGCAGCTCCGGACTAGCGGACATGAGCGAGCAGTACTTC. This sequence encodes CASSSGLADMSEQYF.

The rearrangement joins TRBV19 to TRBJ2-7; 10 bases align to TRBD1. The CDR3 has 15 amino acids. V dropped 3 bases and J dropped 4; count of bases not matched to a gene: 6. Germline CDR1 is LNHDA and CDR2 is SQIVND (reference sequence). The CDR3 bases are TGTGCCAGTAGTATGGCGGTGGACAGGGGGTACGAGCAGTACTTC. It is translated as CASSMAVDRGYEQYF.

The rearrangement links TRBV5-8 to TRBJ1-4; TRBD1 matches 9 bases. Germline lookup yields CDR1 SGHTS and CDR2 YDEGEE. Losses at the gene ends were 5 bases for V and 6 bases for J; bases not matched to a gene: 8. The CDR3 contains 15 residues. The DNA for the CDR3 is TGTGCCAGCAGTTCCGGGACAGGGCTTGATGAAAAACTGTTTTTT. It encodes CASSSGTGLDEKLFF.

This clone has just one count. V is TRBV19 and J is TRBJ1-1; D is ambiguous. Germline CDR1 reads LNHDA; CDR2 reads SQIVND (reference sequence). V was trimmed by 1 base and J by 0 bases, leaving 15 bases between them. This CDR3 contains 17 residues. The CDR3 spells CASSIVLIDTLNTEAFF. CDR3 DNA: TGTGCCAGTAGTATAGTTTTGATTGACACTCTGAACACTGAAGCTTTCTTT.

This clone was seen at least ten times. The rearrangement links TRBV11-2 to TRBJ2-2; D gene ambiguous. The ends were cut back, 0 bases at V and 4 bases at J, with 12 bases in the middle. The germline V gene has CDR1 SGHAT and CDR2 FQNNGV. The length of the CDR3 is 16 residues. CDR3 nucleotides: TGTGCCAGCAGCTTAGATGGCTCCACATCCACCGGGGAGCTGTTTTTT. Its protein is CASSLDGSTSTGELFF.

The chain recombines TRBV11-2 with TRBJ1-1, with a tentative D call TRBD1 (6 bases). The CDR3 sequence is 13 residues long. With 0 bases removed from V and 11 bases from J, the gap between germline ends came to 13 bases. Germline loops: CDR1 SGHAT, CDR2 FQNNGV. CDR3 DNA sequence: TGTGCCAGCAGCTTAGATTGGTGGGGGCCGGCTTTCTTT. Protein product: CASSLDWWGPAFF.

The V call is TRBV19, the J call TRBJ2-7; D ambiguous. The germline V and J ends were trimmed by 9 bases and 1 base, with 19 bases remaining between them. CDR1 LNHDA and CDR2 SQIVND come from the germline V gene (reference sequence). The CDR3 spans 15 residues. The CDR3 is CARSDQLQRSYEQYF. CDR3 in DNA: TGTGCCAGGAGCGATCAGCTGCAGAGGTCCTACGAGCAGTACTTC.

The chain uses TRBV7-9 and TRBJ1-1; 9 nucleotides align to TRBD1. This CDR3 contains 14 residues. J was trimmed by 4 bases and V by 5 bases; bases with no gene match: 5. Germline V gives CDR1 SEHNR, CDR2 FQNEAQ (reference sequence). The CDR3 sequence: CASSTQGAITEAFF. CDR3 nucleotides: TGTGCCAGCAGCACACAGGGGGCGATCACTGAAGCTTTCTTT.

V gene TRBV19 combines with J gene TRBJ1-6; TRBD1 is a possible D gene (5 bases). Germline CDR1 reads LNHDA; CDR2 reads SQIVND (reference sequence). The CDR3 has 17 amino acids. Trimming cost V 7 bases and J 10 bases, with 26 bases left between them. CDR3 nucleotides: TGTGCCAGTACCTCTGATCGGGCAGGGCAAACCCACTCACCCCTCCACTTT. It yields the protein CASTSDRAGQTHSPLHF. The full variable domain, with the rest looked up from reference TRBV19 and TRBJ1-6, is DGGITQSPKYLFRKEGQNVTLSCEQNLNHDAMYWYRQDPGQGLRLIYYSQIVNDFQKGDIAEGYSVSREKKESFPLTVTSAQKNPTAFYLCASTSDRAGQTHSPLHFGNGTRLTVT.

The V gene is TRBV7-8, the J gene TRBJ1-2; TRBD1 agrees at 7 bases. The CDR3 loop spans 14 amino acids. CDR1 and CDR2 from the germline V gene are SGHVS and FQNEAQ. With V trimmed by 1 base and J by 5 bases, 4 bases remained unmatched. CDR3 sequence: CASSLVSTGYGYTF. The CDR3 bases are TGTGCCAGCAGCTTAGTCTCGACAGGGTATGGCTACACCTTC.

As concerns this clone: This CDR3 is also generated by other DNA sequences in the sample. This rearrangement joins TRBV9 to TRBJ1-1; no reliable D call. The germline V gene encodes CDR1 SGDLS and CDR2 YYNGEE. V dropped 0 bases and J dropped 0 bases, with 6 bases sitting between them. The CDR3 spans 14 residues. The CDR3, as DNA: TGTGCCAGCAGCGTAGGGAGCCTGAACACTGAAGCTTTCTTT. Encoded protein: CASSVGSLNTEAFF. Full variable domain (outside the CDR3, taken from reference TRBV9 and TRBJ1-1): DSGVTQTPKHLITATGQRVTLRCSPRSGDLSVYWYQQSLDQGLQFLIQYYNGEERAKGNILERFSAQQFPDLHSELNLSSLELGDSALYFCASSVGSLNTEAFFGQGTRLTVV.

J is TRBJ2-3 and V is TRBV6-1; 7 bases match TRBD2. CDR1 and CDR2 (germline): MNHNS, SASEGT. The CDR3 extends over 15 amino acids. V gave up 4 bases and J gave up 2 bases; unmatched junction bases: 6. CDR3 protein: CASSVERGVTDTQYF. Written as DNA, the CDR3 is TGTGCCAGCAGTGTAGAGCGGGGAGTCACAGATACGCAGTATTTT.